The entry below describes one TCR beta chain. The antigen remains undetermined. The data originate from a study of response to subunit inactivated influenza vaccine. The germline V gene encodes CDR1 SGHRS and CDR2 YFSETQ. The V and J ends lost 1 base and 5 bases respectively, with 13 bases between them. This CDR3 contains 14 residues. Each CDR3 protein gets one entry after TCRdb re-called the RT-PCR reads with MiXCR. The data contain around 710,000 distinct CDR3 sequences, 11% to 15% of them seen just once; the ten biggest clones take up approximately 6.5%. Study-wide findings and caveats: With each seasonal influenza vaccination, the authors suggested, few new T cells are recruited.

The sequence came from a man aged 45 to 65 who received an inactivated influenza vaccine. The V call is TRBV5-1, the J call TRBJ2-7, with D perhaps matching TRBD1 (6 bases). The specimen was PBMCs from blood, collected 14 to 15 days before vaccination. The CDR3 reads CASSLIGQGHEQYF. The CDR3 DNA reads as TGCGCCAGCAGCTTGATCGGGCAGGGGCACGAGCAGTACTTC.